The 27 T cell receptor beta chains reported below all come from one sample, sequenced in a study of blood T cell repertoires in COVID-19. Data came from immunoSEQ multiplex PCR; TCRdb stores just in-frame clones and leaves some out. The table shows over 250,000 clones, with 88% occurring only once. Input material: peripheral blood. The origin of the receptors is a man in his 60s who had recovered from COVID-19.

This rearrangement joins TRBV5-1 to TRBJ2-5, with 11 bases fitting TRBD1. This CDR3 spans 18 amino acids. J gave up 2 bases and V 0 bases, and 9 bases lay outside the gene matches. Germline CDR1 and CDR2: SGHRS and YFSETQ. The chain's CDR3 is CASSLDLGTGGFQETQYF. For the CDR3, the DNA is TGCGCCAGCAGCTTGGACCTAGGGACAGGGGGGTTTCAAGAGACCCAGTACTTC.

The chain is built from TRBV7-9 and TRBJ2-7; D not certain. The CDR3 runs to 10 residues. V was cut by 5 bases and J by 6 bases, with 5 bases left in between. Germline V lookup: CDR1 SEHNR, CDR2 FQNEAQ (reference sequence). The CDR3 region has the DNA TGTGCCAGCAGCGGCAGCGAGCAGTACTTC. The encoded protein is CASSGSEQYF. Full variable domain (rest looked up from reference TRBV7-9 and TRBJ2-7): DTGVSQNPRHKITKRGQNVTFRCDPISEHNRLYWYRQTLGQGPEFLTYFQNEAQLEKSRLLSDRFSAERPKGSFSTLEIQRTEQGDSAMYLCASSGSEQYFGPGTRLTVT.

The chain has TRBV7-8 and TRBJ1-1, with a possible D match to TRBD1 (6 bases). The germline V and J ends were trimmed by 3 bases and 4 bases, with 12 bases remaining between them. The CDR3 consists of 14 residues. Germline V gene data show CDR1 as SGHVS and CDR2 as FQNEAQ. In nucleotides, the CDR3 is TGTGCCAGCAGCTTTTTCGGGGGGCCCACTGAAGCTTTCTTT. Protein product: CASSFFGGPTEAFF.

This clone was counted a single time. This chain uses TRBV5-1 with TRBJ2-2; D perhaps matches TRBD1 (6 bases). V lost 7 bases, J lost 6 bases, and 16 bases lay in between. This CDR3 region has 14 residues. Germline values: CDR1 SGHRS, CDR2 YFSETQ. CDR3: CASRTEQGPGELFF. For the CDR3, the DNA is TGCGCCAGCCGAACCGAACAGGGCCCCGGGGAGCTGTTTTTT. Together with reference TRBV5-1 and TRBJ2-2, the CDR3 gives the full variable domain: KAGVTQTPRYLIKTRGQQVTLSCSPISGHRSVSWYQQTPGQGLQFLFEYFSETQRNKGNFPGRFSGRQFSNSRSEMNVSTLELGDSALYLCASRTEQGPGELFFGEGSRLTVL.

The rearrangement joins TRBV29-1 to TRBJ1-3; D possibly corresponds to TRBD1 (5 bases). CDR3 length: 14 residues. Germline CDR1 and CDR2: SQVTM and ANQGSEA. Trimming took off 6 bases at V and 2 bases at J, with 14 bases between the two ends. This CDR3 is CSVDYTGAGNTIYF. The DNA of the CDR3 is TGCAGCGTGGATTACACGGGGGCTGGAAACACCATATATTTT.

In the case of this clone: This same CDR3 is encoded by further DNA sequences in the sample. The chain is built from TRBV3-1 (or the pseudogene TRBV3-2) and TRBJ1-6; 10 bases align to TRBD1. Germline V gene sequence: CDR1 LGHDT, CDR2 YNNKEL (reference sequence). The J segment lost 10 bases and the V segment lost 5 bases, leaving 5 bases of the junction unmatched. The CDR3 totals 14 residues. Here the CDR3 DNA reads TGTGCCAGCAGCTTGGGACAGGGGTCCTCACCCCTCCACTTT. It codes for CASSLGQGSSPLHF.

The rearrangement links TRBV4-2 to TRBJ2-2, with 9 nucleotides matching TRBD1. The V and J ends lost 6 bases and 6 bases, in that order; junction bases with no gene match: 8. In germline, CDR1 is LGHNA, CDR2 YNFKEQ. The CDR3 consists of 15 residues. In nucleotides, the CDR3 is TGTGCCAGCAGTCGCTCTACAGGGGGCCCCGGGGAGCTGTTTTTT. It encodes CASSRSTGGPGELFF.

The chain employs TRBV9 and TRBJ2-3; 9 bases are shared with TRBD2. V was clipped by 9 bases and J by 3 bases; unmatched bases: 8. The CDR3 is made up of 14 amino acids. The germline CDR1 and CDR2 sequences are SGDLS and YYNGEE. The CDR3 sequence: CATGGGGATDTQYF. The CDR3 nucleotides read TGTGCCACCGGGGGCGGGGGGGCAACAGATACGCAGTATTTT.

The gene calls are TRBV29-1 and TRBJ1-6; 10 nucleotides match TRBD1. Trimming cost V 6 bases and J 6 bases; bases outside gene matches: 5. There are 14 residues in the CDR3. Germline CDR1 reads SQVTM; CDR2 reads ANQGSEA. In DNA form, the CDR3 reads TGCAGCGTGAGACAGGGGGCGAGTAATTCACCCCTCCACTTT. Its protein product is CSVRQGASNSPLHF.

This chain links TRBV5-1 with TRBJ1-1; perhaps TRBD1 as D (6 bases). Germline V gene data show CDR1 as SGHRS and CDR2 as YFSETQ. V was trimmed by 0 bases and J by 6 bases, leaving 9 bases between them. The CDR3 contains 13 residues. In nucleotides, the CDR3 is TGCGCCAGCAGCTTGGCAGGGGTCCCTGAAGCTTTCTTT. Translated, it gives CASSLAGVPEAFF. The full variable domain, completed using reference TRBV5-1 and TRBJ1-1, is KAGVTQTPRYLIKTRGQQVTLSCSPISGHRSVSWYQQTPGQGLQFLFEYFSETQRNKGNFPGRFSGRQFSNSRSEMNVSTLELGDSALYLCASSLAGVPEAFFGQGTRLTVV.

This clone was detected only a few times. V is TRBV6-5 and J is TRBJ2-2; 10 bases line up with TRBD1. After removal of 0 bases from V and 9 bases from J, the junction contained 7 bases not matched to a gene. The CDR3 contains 16 residues. Looked up from germline, CDR1 is MNHEY and CDR2 is SVGAGI. CDR3 in DNA: TGTGCCAGCAGTTACTCGACAGGGGGCGTGCGACGGGAGCTGTTTTTT. Its translation: CASSYSTGGVRRELFF.

The V and J genes are TRBV11-2 and TRBJ2-3; 9 nucleotides match TRBD2. The V gene's germline CDR1 is SGHAT and CDR2 FQNNGV. CDR3 length: 15 residues. V lost 3 bases, J lost 3 bases, and 4 bases stayed unmatched. The CDR3 nucleotides are TGTGCCAGCAGCTTCCGCGGGGGGGTAACAGATACGCAGTATTTT. It translates to CASSFRGGVTDTQYF.

This clone was found a few times. This sequence joins TRBV11-1 and TRBJ2-5, with 11 bases identical to TRBD2. After removal of 5 bases from V and 5 bases from J, the junction contained 7 bases not matched to a gene. CDR1 is SGHAT, CDR2 FQDESV, per germline (reference sequence). This CDR3 region has 15 residues. The CDR3 nucleotides are TGTGCCAGCAGCCCGTACCGGACTAGCGGGGAGACCCAGTACTTC. Its protein product is CASSPYRTSGETQYF. Looking up the rest from reference TRBV11-1 and TRBJ2-5 gives the full variable domain: EAEVAQSPRYKITEKSQAVAFWCDPISGHATLYWYRQILGQGPELLVQFQDESVVDDSQLPKDRFSAERLKGVDSTLKIQPAELGDSAMYLCASSPYRTSGETQYFGPGTRLLVL.

The J gene is TRBJ2-1, the V gene TRBV5-1; no firm D call. The V gene's germline CDR1 is SGHRS and CDR2 YFSETQ. V lost 4 bases and J 3 bases, leaving 8 bases between the germline ends. This CDR3 is built from 13 residues. CDR3 sequence (DNA): TGCGCCAGCAGCGTCGGAGTCTACAATGAGCAGTTCTTC. Its protein is CASSVGVYNEQFF. The full variable domain, with the rest looked up from reference TRBV5-1 and TRBJ2-1, is KAGVTQTPRYLIKTRGQQVTLSCSPISGHRSVSWYQQTPGQGLQFLFEYFSETQRNKGNFPGRFSGRQFSNSRSEMNVSTLELGDSALYLCASSVGVYNEQFFGPGTRLTVL.

This chain connects TRBV5-1 to TRBJ2-5; 8 bases line up with TRBD2. Trimming removed 1 base from V and 1 base from J; junction bases left unmatched: 3. The CDR3 spans 15 residues. The germline CDR1 and CDR2 sequences are SGHRS and YFSETQ. The CDR3 sequence is CASSLTGGSQETQYF. The CDR3 DNA is TGCGCCAGCAGCTTGACGGGGGGGAGCCAAGAGACCCAGTACTTC. Full variable domain (missing parts from reference TRBV5-1 and TRBJ2-5): KAGVTQTPRYLIKTRGQQVTLSCSPISGHRSVSWYQQTPGQGLQFLFEYFSETQRNKGNFPGRFSGRQFSNSRSEMNVSTLELGDSALYLCASSLTGGSQETQYFGPGTRLLVL.

CDR3 region: CASIADSYGYTF. In DNA, the CDR3 is TGTGCCAGCATAGCCGACAGCTATGGCTACACCTTC. This rearrangement joins TRBV2 to TRBJ1-2; D perhaps matches TRBD1 (5 bases). In germline, CDR1 is SNHLY, CDR2 FYNNEI. Deletions cut 7 bases from V and 4 bases from J, with 10 bases between. This CDR3 has 12 residues.

CDR3 residues: CASRDDRVGNTIYF. CDR3 bases: TGTGCCAGCAGGGACGACAGGGTCGGAAACACCATATATTTT. The chain carries TRBV25-1 and TRBJ1-3; 7 positions match TRBD1. The length of the CDR3 is 14 residues. Germline V gene lookup returns CDR1 MGHDK and CDR2 SYGVNS. V shed 6 bases and J 4 bases; nucleotides not matched to a gene: 6.

This chain uses TRBV5-1 with TRBJ1-1; TRBD1 matches 7 bases. V lost 0 bases, J lost 1 base, and 6 bases stayed unmatched. CDR3 size: 16 residues. Germline values: CDR1 SGHRS, CDR2 YFSETQ. CDR3 coding DNA: TGCGCCAGCAGCTTGGGCCCGGACAGGAGGAACACTGAAGCTTTCTTT. This gives the protein CASSLGPDRRNTEAFF.

The V gene is TRBV5-1, the J gene TRBJ2-1, with 7 bases lining up with TRBD1. The CDR3 is made up of 16 amino acids. J lost 6 bases, V lost 4 bases, and 13 bases had no gene match. CDR1 SGHRS and CDR2 YFSETQ come from the germline V gene. This CDR3 reads CASSAVTGLSGNEQFF. The CDR3 region has the DNA TGCGCCAGCAGCGCCGTGACAGGGTTATCGGGCAATGAGCAGTTCTTC.

V is TRBV30 and J is TRBJ1-1, with a weak D call TRBD1 (6 bases). The CDR3 has 12 residues. Trimming pared 4 bases from V and 6 bases from J, leaving 12 bases between. Germline assignment: CDR1 GTSNPN and CDR2 SVGIG (reference sequence). The CDR3 DNA reads TGTGCCTGGAAACAGGGATCCTCTGAAGCTTTCTTT. Translating gives CAWKQGSSEAFF.

The V and J genes are TRBV7-6 and TRBJ1-2; 11 nucleotides match TRBD1. The V gene's germline CDR1 is SGHVS and CDR2 FNYEAQ. J was trimmed by 4 bases and V by 5 bases; bases with no gene match: 6. This CDR3 is 15 amino acids long. Written as DNA, the CDR3 is TGTGCCAGCAGCCCGGGGACAGGGGGAAGCTATGGCTACACCTTC. It translates to CASSPGTGGSYGYTF. Supplemented by reference TRBV7-6 and TRBJ1-2, the full variable domain reads GAGVSQSPRYKVTKRGQDVALRCDPISGHVSLYWYRQALGQGPEFLTYFNYEAQQDKSGLPNDRFSAERPEGSISTLTIQRTEQRDSAMYRCASSPGTGGSYGYTFGSGTRLTVV.

The chain joins TRBV13 to TRBJ2-1; 15 positions agree with TRBD2. V lost 4 bases, J lost 10 bases, and 5 bases stayed unmatched. The CDR3 has 15 residues. CDR1 is PRHDT and CDR2 is FYEKMQ in the germline V gene (reference sequence). Here the CDR3 DNA reads TGTGCCAGCAGCTCGGGGACTAGCGGGGGGAAGGAGCAGTTCTTC. It encodes CASSSGTSGGKEQFF. The full variable domain, its missing parts supplied by reference TRBV13 and TRBJ2-1, is AAGVIQSPRHLIKEKRETATLKCYPIPRHDTVYWYQQGPGQDPQFLISFYEKMQSDKGSIPDRFSAQQFSDYHSELNMSSLELGDSALYFCASSSGTSGGKEQFFGPGTRLTVL.

The chain carries TRBV19 and TRBJ1-4; no definite D call. Germline-derived CDR1 and CDR2 are LNHDA and SQIVND (reference sequence). Trimming removed 3 bases at V and 10 bases at J, with 18 bases between. The CDR3 has 15 residues. The CDR3 DNA sequence: TGTGCCAGTAGTATGGGTCTCCTGAGGTTGGTAAAACTGTTTTTT. Its protein is CASSMGLLRLVKLFF. The variable domain in full, completed from reference TRBV19 and TRBJ1-4, reads DGGITQSPKYLFRKEGQNVTLSCEQNLNHDAMYWYRQDPGQGLRLIYYSQIVNDFQKGDIAEGYSVSREKKESFPLTVTSAQKNPTAFYLCASSMGLLRLVKLFFGSGTQLSVL.

Only a few counts were recorded for this clone. This chain joins TRBV12-3 or TRBV12-4 and TRBJ2-7, with unresolved D. The length of the CDR3 is 13 residues. V lost 5 bases and J 2 bases, leaving 10 bases between the germline ends. CDR3 nucleotide sequence: TGTGCCAGCAGTCCAAAAAGAGCCTACGAGCAGTACTTC. Its protein product is CASSPKRAYEQYF.

V usage is TRBV2 and J usage is TRBJ2-2; perhaps TRBD2 as D (6 bases). Trimming cost V 6 bases and J 3 bases, with 20 bases left between them. The CDR3 loop spans 17 amino acids. Germline-derived CDR1 and CDR2 are SNHLY and FYNNEI. The CDR3 region has the DNA TGTGCCAGCAGCACGTCTCGGCGGGGCGAGGACACCGGGGAGCTGTTTTTT. Amino acids: CASSTSRRGEDTGELFF.

V and J are TRBV5-4 and TRBJ1-2; the D is unclear. This CDR3 is built from 13 residues. Trimming stripped 4 bases from V and 8 bases from J, with 15 bases between. Germline V lookup: CDR1 SGHNT, CDR2 YYREEE (reference sequence). CDR3 sequence: CASSLTGLWGYTF. Here the CDR3 DNA reads TGTGCCAGCAGCCTCACGGGTTTGTGGGGCTACACCTTC.

This chain connects TRBV6-2 or TRBV6-3 to TRBJ2-1, with a possible D match to TRBD2 (6 bases). Germline V CDR1 and CDR2: MNHEY, SVGEGT. The CDR3 totals 14 residues. Trimming shortened V by 6 bases and J by 12 bases, and 21 bases separated the two germline ends. CDR3 amino acids: CASSHGGLSKGQFF. The CDR3 DNA sequence: TGTGCCAGCAGCCACGGGGGTCTCTCCAAGGGGCAGTTCTTC.